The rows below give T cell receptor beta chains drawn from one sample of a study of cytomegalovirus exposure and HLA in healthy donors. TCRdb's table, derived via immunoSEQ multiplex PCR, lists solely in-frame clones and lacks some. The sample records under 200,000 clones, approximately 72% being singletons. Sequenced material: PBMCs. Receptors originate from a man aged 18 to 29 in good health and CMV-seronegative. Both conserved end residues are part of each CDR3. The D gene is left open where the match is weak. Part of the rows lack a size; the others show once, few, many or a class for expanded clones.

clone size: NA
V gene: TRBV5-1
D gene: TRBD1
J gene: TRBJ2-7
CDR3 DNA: TGCGCCAGCAGCTTAAGACAGGGGGTTTACGAGCAGTACTTC
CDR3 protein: CASSLRQGVYEQYF

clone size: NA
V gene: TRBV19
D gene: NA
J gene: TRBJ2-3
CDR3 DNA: TGTGCCAGTCAGGGTGGTGCGCAGTATTTT
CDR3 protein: CASQGGAQYF

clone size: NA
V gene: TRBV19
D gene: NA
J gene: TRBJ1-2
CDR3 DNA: TGTGCCACCTACTACTATGGCTACACCTTC
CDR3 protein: CATYYYGYTF

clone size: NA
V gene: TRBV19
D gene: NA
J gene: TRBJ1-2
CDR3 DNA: TGTGCCAGTACCACGACGGGGGGCCCTAACTATGGCTACACCTTC
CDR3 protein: CASTTTGGPNYGYTF

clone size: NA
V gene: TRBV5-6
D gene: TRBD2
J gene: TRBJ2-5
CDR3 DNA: TGTGCCAGCAGCTTGATAGGGGTCGGGAGGGAGACCCAGTACTTC
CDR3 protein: CASSLIGVGRETQYF

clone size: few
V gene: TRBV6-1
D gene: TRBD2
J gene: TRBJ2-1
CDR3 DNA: TGTGCCAGCAGTGACGGGGCTAGCGGAGGGAATGAGCAGTTCTTC
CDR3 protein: CASSDGASGGNEQFF

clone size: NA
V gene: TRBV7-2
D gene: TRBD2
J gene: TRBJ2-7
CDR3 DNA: TGTGCCAGCAGCTTAGGGCCAGGGCTAGCGGGACACGAGCAGTACTTC
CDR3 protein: CASSLGPGLAGHEQYF

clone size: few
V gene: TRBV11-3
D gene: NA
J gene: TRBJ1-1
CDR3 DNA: TGTGCCAGCAGCCCCGGGGGTCCCGACACTGAAGCTTTCTTT
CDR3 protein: CASSPGGPDTEAFF

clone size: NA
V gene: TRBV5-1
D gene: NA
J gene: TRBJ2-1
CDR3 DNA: TGCGCCAGCAGCGCTACGGGAGCCTACAATGAGCAGTTCTTC
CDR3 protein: CASSATGAYNEQFF

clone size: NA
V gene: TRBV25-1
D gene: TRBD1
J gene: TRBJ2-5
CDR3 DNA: TGTGCCAGCAGTCGACCCGGGACGACAGGGGGCGAGACCCAGTACTTC
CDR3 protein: CASSRPGTTGGETQYF

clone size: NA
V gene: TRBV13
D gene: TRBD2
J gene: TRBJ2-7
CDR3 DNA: TGTGCCAGCAGCCTCGGGACTAGCGGCGAGCAGTACTTC
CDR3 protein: CASSLGTSGEQYF

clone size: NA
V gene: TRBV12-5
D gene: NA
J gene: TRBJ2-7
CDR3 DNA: TGTGCTAGTGCCCTGTACGAGCAGTACTTC
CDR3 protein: CASALYEQYF

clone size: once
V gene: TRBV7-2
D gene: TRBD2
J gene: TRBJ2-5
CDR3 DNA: TGTGCCAGCAGCTTAGAAGGTAGCGGGAGGGAGCAGTACTTC
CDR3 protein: CASSLEGSGREQYF

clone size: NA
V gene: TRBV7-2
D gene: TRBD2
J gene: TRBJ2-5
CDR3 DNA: TGTGCCAGCAGCTTAATCCCTAGCGGGCCTCAAGAGACCCAGTACTTC
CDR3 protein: CASSLIPSGPQETQYF

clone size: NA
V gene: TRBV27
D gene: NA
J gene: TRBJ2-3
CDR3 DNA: TGTGCCAGCAGTTTCGCGAGGGCCTTTACAGATACGCAGTATTTT
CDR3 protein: CASSFARAFTDTQYF

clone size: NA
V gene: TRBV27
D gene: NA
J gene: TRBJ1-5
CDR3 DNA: TGTGCCACGAGCCCCCTCGCAGCAGGTGCGGGTCAGCCCCAGCATTTT
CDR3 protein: CATSPLAAGAGQPQHF

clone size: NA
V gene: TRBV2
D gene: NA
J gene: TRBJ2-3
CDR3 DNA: TGTGCCAGCTTGCGGCGCCATTACACAGATACGCAGTATTTT
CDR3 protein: CASLRRHYTDTQYF

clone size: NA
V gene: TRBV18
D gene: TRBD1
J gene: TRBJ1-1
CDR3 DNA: TGTGCCAGCTCACCGACACAGGGGGAAGCTTTCTTT
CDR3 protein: CASSPTQGEAFF

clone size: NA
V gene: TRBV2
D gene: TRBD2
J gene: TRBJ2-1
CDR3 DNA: TGTGCCAGCAGTGAAGTCACTAGCGGGAGCTCCTACAATGAGCAGTTCTTC
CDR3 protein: CASSEVTSGSSYNEQFF

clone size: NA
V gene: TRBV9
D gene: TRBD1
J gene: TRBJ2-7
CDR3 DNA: TGTGCCAGCAGCGCCGGGACAGGGGGGTACGAGCAGTACTTC
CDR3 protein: CASSAGTGGYEQYF